This TCR beta chain comes out of a study of shared clonotypes between healthy human individuals. This clone was counted only a few times. Its specificity is not known. The table came from immunoSEQ multiplex PCR; TCRdb's copy has only in-frame clones and leaves some out. The repertoire holds some 1.4 million clones, with over 95% as singletons. General study findings and limits: A handful of donors showed sharing of about 4.6% of naive CD4 clonotypes.

V gave up 1 base and J gave up 4 bases; unmatched junction bases: 16. This CDR3 contains 18 residues. In germline, CDR1 is PRHDT, CDR2 FYEKMQ (reference sequence). The source is a man younger than 40 in good health. Sequencing was done on a sample of naive CD4+ T cells sorted from blood. Subset noted: CD45RA+ positively selected. The chain uses TRBV13 and TRBJ2-7, with 7 bases fitting TRBD2. The CDR3 loop is CASSLVGRVREGLYEQYF. DNA of the CDR3: TGTGCCAGCAGCTTAGTTGGCAGGGTGAGGGAGGGCCTGTACGAGCAGTACTTC. The full variable domain, with the rest looked up from reference TRBV13 and TRBJ2-7, is AAGVIQSPRHLIKEKRETATLKCYPIPRHDTVYWYQQGPGQDPQFLISFYEKMQSDKGSIPDRFSAQQFSDYHSELNMSSLELGDSALYFCASSLVGRVREGLYEQYFGPGTRLTVT.